This TCR beta chain derives from a study of CD8+CD57+ T cells in acquired aplastic anemia. Overall study context: The sorted CD4+ and CD8+ cells yielded an average about 3.3 ug of DNA.

The ends lost 6 bases at V and 0 bases at J; junction bases unmatched: 6. CDR1 is DFQATT and CDR2 is SNEGSKA in the germline V gene (reference sequence). CDR3 length equals 14 residues. This clonotype was seen ten or more times. Using genomic DNA as the template, TCR beta VDJ and CDR3 profiling was carried out. TCRdb independently ran MiXCR on the reads; one entry per CDR3 protein. The data contain 250,000 to 300,000 distinct CDR3 sequences, roughly three fifths of them singletons. This chain uses TRBV20-1 with TRBJ1-2; 8 nucleotides agree with TRBD1. Input material: sorted CD4+, CD8+, or CD8+CD57+ T cells (not recorded which) from PBMCs. This sequence was found in a human donor with severe aplastic anemia or a healthy control (not recorded which). CDR3 nucleotide sequence: TGCAGTGCCGATGCGGACAGGGCTAACTATGGCTACACCTTC. This codes for CSADADRANYGYTF.